These 27 T cell receptor beta chains originate from one sample sequenced in a study of blood T cells in healthy people across ages (dated by TCRdb to the mid-2010s). Library creation used 5' RACE. The sequencer listed for this sample is Illumina HiSeq 2500. A second PCR of about 6 to 12 cycles was run with a J-beta primer mix and a sample-barcoded 5' primer. The public reads were reprocessed in TCRdb via fastp at Q25 and MiXCR, keeping in-frame beta chains. Rows with a matching CDR3 protein are joined into one entry that keeps the most common DNA and genes. For this sample there are roughly 900,000 distinct CDR3 sequences; around 48% appear just once. Of the sample, roughly 12% falls within the top ten clones. The specimen sequenced was blood. These receptors all stem from a man between 25 and 39 years old in good health.

The chain is built from TRBV5-1 and TRBJ2-2, with D unresolved. The length of the CDR3 is 12 residues. The V end was cut by 6 bases, the J end by 4 bases, with 7 bases between. In germline, CDR1 is SGHRS, CDR2 YFSETQ. CDR3 nucleotide sequence: TGCGCCAGCAACGTACCCACCGGGGAGCTGTTTTTT. Amino acid sequence: CASNVPTGELFF.

The chain joins TRBV24-1 to TRBJ2-7, with 8 bases lining up with TRBD2. V lost 4 bases, J lost 6 bases, and 4 bases stayed unmatched. Germline assignment: CDR1 KGHDR and CDR2 SFDVKD. This CDR3 is 13 amino acids long. The CDR3 DNA reads as TGTGCCACCAGTGACCATGGGACTAGCGAGCAGTACTTC. Translated, it gives CATSDHGTSEQYF.

The rearrangement links TRBV20-1 to TRBJ2-1; 7 bases agree with TRBD2. Germline V gives CDR1 DFQATT, CDR2 SNEGSKA (reference sequence). The CDR3 totals 13 residues. The V and J ends lost 5 bases and 5 bases, in that order; junction bases with no gene match: 6. CDR3 nucleotide sequence: TGCAGTGCTGGGGGGGACGGGAACAATGAGCAGTTCTTC. This codes for CSAGGDGNNEQFF.

The chain couples TRBV6-6 to TRBJ2-2, with D unclear. Trimming left V 5 bases short and J 5 bases short, with 9 bases between. The CDR3 spans 13 residues. Germline CDR1 is MNHNY and CDR2 is SVGAGI (reference sequence). The CDR3 sequence is CASSDGETGELFF. Written as DNA, the CDR3 is TGTGCCAGCAGTGACGGAGAAACCGGGGAGCTGTTTTTT.

The CDR3 sequence: CSASDKYYEQYF. The CDR3 bases are TGCAGTGCTAGTGACAAATACTACGAGCAGTACTTC. This chain joins TRBV20-1 and TRBJ2-7; no reliable D call. The CDR3 spans 12 residues. Trimming removed 3 bases at V and 3 bases at J, with 9 bases between. The germline gives CDR1 DFQATT, CDR2 SNEGSKA (reference sequence).

Regarding this clonotype: Just one base apart from a much larger clone, this may be a read error. The rearrangement uses TRBV5-1 and TRBJ2-1, with D maybe TRBD2 (6 bases). The CDR3 totals 15 residues. CDR1 and CDR2 (germline): SGHRS, YFSETQ. The V gene lost 0 bases and the J gene lost 2 bases, with 9 bases spanning the gap. The CDR3 sequence: CASSLEGLPYNEQFF. The CDR3 DNA is TGCGCCAGCAGCTTGGAGGGACTTCCCTACAATGAGCAGTTCTTC.

This clonotype was observed a handful of times. The J gene is TRBJ2-2, the V gene TRBV29-1; no firm D call. V dropped 1 base and J dropped 1 base, with 7 bases sitting between them. CDR3 length: 14 amino acids. Germline loops: CDR1 SQVTM, CDR2 ANQGSEA. CDR3 nucleotide sequence: TGCAGCGTTGAAGGGTTGGAGAACACCGGGGAGCTGTTTTTT. Its translation: CSVEGLENTGELFF.

The V call is TRBV7-2, the J call TRBJ2-3; 8 nucleotides agree with TRBD2. Per the germline V gene, CDR1 is SGHTA and CDR2 is FQGNSA. The CDR3 sequence is 19 residues long. Losses at the gene ends were 2 bases for V and 2 bases for J; bases not matched to a gene: 15. In DNA form, the CDR3 reads TGTGCCAGCAGCTTATTTGCGGGGGGCGCTTTAACTAACACAGATACGCAGTATTTT. Residues: CASSLFAGGALTNTDTQYF.

V and J are TRBV29-1 and TRBJ2-2, with D perhaps matching TRBD2 (5 bases). The CDR3 has 12 amino acids. The V end was cut by 7 bases, the J end by 6 bases, with 12 bases between. CDR1 is SQVTM, CDR2 ANQGSEA, per germline. CDR3 DNA: TGCAGCGCCCAGCCGGGGTCCGGGGAGCTGTTTTTT. Translating it yields CSAQPGSGELFF.

The chain uses TRBV3-1 and TRBJ2-1; TRBD2 matches at 7 bases. The CDR3 spans 17 residues. CDR1 and CDR2 (germline): LGHDT, YNNKEL (reference sequence). The ends lost 0 bases at V and 0 bases at J; junction bases unmatched: 5. CDR3 residues: CASSQEQRGGSYNEQFF. CDR3 DNA: TGTGCCAGCAGCCAAGAACAGCGGGGAGGCTCCTACAATGAGCAGTTCTTC.

The chain joins TRBV7-3 to TRBJ2-1, with no clear D. The tail of the sequence fits TRBJ2-7 better, so the J call may be wrong. The CDR3 is 13 residues long. Germline V gene data show CDR1 as SGHTA and CDR2 as FQGTGA. CDR3 coding DNA: TGTGCCAGCAGCCACTTGTCTTACAATGAGCAGTACTTC. This sequence encodes CASSHLSYNEQYF.

A few counts support this clonotype. The chain couples TRBV6-5 to TRBJ1-5; D gene ambiguous. The germline CDR1 and CDR2 sequences are MNHEY and SVGAGI. The CDR3 length is 13 residues. Trimming took 7 bases from V and 6 from J, leaving 13 bases between them. In DNA form, the CDR3 reads TGTGCCAGCAATGAGGGATCGGGTCAGCCCCAGCATTTT. Protein: CASNEGSGQPQHF.

This clonotype turned up a few times. V usage is TRBV28 and J usage is TRBJ2-1; TRBD2 agrees at 7 bases. The CDR3 totals 19 residues. V shed 6 bases and J 4 bases; nucleotides not matched to a gene: 21. The V gene's germline CDR1 is MDHEN and CDR2 SYDVKM. CDR3 region: CASSPLGSNGGNGYNEQFF. The CDR3 coding sequence is TGTGCCAGCAGCCCACTCGGCTCAAACGGGGGGAATGGGTACAATGAGCAGTTCTTC. The full variable domain, its missing parts supplied by reference TRBV28 and TRBJ2-1, is DVKVTQSSRYLVKRTGEKVFLECVQDMDHENMFWYRQDPGLGLRLIYFSYDVKMKEKGDIPEGYSVSREKKERFSLILESASTNQTSMYLCASSPLGSNGGNGYNEQFFGPGTRLTVL.

This chain connects TRBV4-1 to TRBJ2-7, with D possibly TRBD2 on 6 matching bases. Trimming took off 4 bases at V and 0 bases at J, with 10 bases between the two ends. CDR1 and CDR2 from the germline V gene are MGHRA and YSYEKL. The CDR3 contains 14 residues. CDR3 in amino acids: CASSPVADSYEQYF. CDR3 nucleotides: TGCGCCAGCAGCCCCGTAGCGGACTCCTACGAGCAGTACTTC.

This clonotype was found a few times. The CDR3 spells CASSQGWTGNYGYTF. CDR3 nucleotide sequence: TGCGCCAGCAGCCAGGGGTGGACAGGGAACTATGGCTACACCTTC. The chain combines TRBV4-1 with TRBJ1-2, with 8 bases identical to TRBD1. V was clipped by 3 bases and J by 2 bases; unmatched bases: 5. Germline CDR1 MGHRA, CDR2 YSYEKL. The CDR3 is 15 amino acids.

In this sample, this clonotype turned up a few times. J is TRBJ2-1 and V is TRBV6-2 or TRBV6-3; 10 bases agree with TRBD1. After removal of 5 bases from V and 4 bases from J, the junction contained 5 bases not matched to a gene. The CDR3 has 15 amino acids. Germline V gene lookup returns CDR1 MNHEY and CDR2 SVGEGT. The CDR3 region is CASSTGTGEYNEQFF. The CDR3 region has the DNA TGTGCCAGCAGTACCGGGACAGGGGAATACAATGAGCAGTTCTTC.

The genes are TRBV6-5 and TRBJ2-7; 9 bases fit TRBD2. Germline V lookup: CDR1 MNHEY, CDR2 SVGAGI. The ends lost 2 bases at V and 5 bases at J; junction bases unmatched: 7. The CDR3 loop spans 15 amino acids. The CDR3 reads CASSYGLAGVNEQYF. The CDR3 DNA follows: TGTGCCAGCAGTTACGGATTAGCGGGGGTAAACGAGCAGTACTTC.

This clonotype turned up a few times. The chain employs TRBV7-2 and TRBJ1-2; D gene unclear. Deletions cut 5 bases from V and 2 bases from J, with 6 bases between. The CDR3 has 12 residues. In germline, CDR1 is SGHTA, CDR2 FQGNSA. The CDR3 nucleotides are TGTGCCAGCAGCATATCAAACTATGGCTACACCTTC. Translated: CASSISNYGYTF.

There are a few counts of this clonotype. The chain combines TRBV20-1 with TRBJ2-3, with 9 bases lining up with TRBD2. CDR3 length: 16 amino acids. CDR1 and CDR2 (germline): DFQATT, SNEGSKA (reference sequence). Trimming at V came to 0 bases and at J to 2 bases, leaving 6 bases not matched to a gene. The CDR3 sequence is CSARDVAGGLTDTQYF. The CDR3 coding sequence is TGCAGTGCTAGAGATGTCGCGGGGGGGCTCACAGATACGCAGTATTTT.

This clonotype was recorded many times. This rearrangement joins TRBV10-3 to TRBJ2-1; D is possibly TRBD1 (6 bases). This CDR3 contains 13 residues. The V and J ends lost 4 bases and 7 bases respectively, with 11 bases between them. Germline V gives CDR1 ENHRY, CDR2 SYGVKD. The CDR3 spells CAISANRENEQFF. The CDR3 coding sequence is TGTGCCATCAGTGCAAACAGGGAGAATGAGCAGTTCTTC.

On this clonotype: Mismatch with germline at one junction end may stem from a read error. V is TRBV11-3 and J is TRBJ1-4; 8 nucleotides line up with TRBD1. This CDR3 comprises 21 residues. CDR1 is SGHNT and CDR2 is YENEEA in the germline V gene. The CDR3 DNA follows: TGTGCCAGCGGCTTAAAACACTGGCCCAGGGGGCCCCCTCCAACTAATGAAAAACTGTTTTTT. As protein: CASGLKHWPRGPPPTNEKLFF.

The J gene is TRBJ2-2, the V gene TRBV28, with a weak D call TRBD2 (7 bases). This CDR3 region has 15 residues. The V gene's germline CDR1 is MDHEN and CDR2 SYDVKM. V was clipped by 3 bases and J by 7 bases, with 15 bases between them. CDR3 amino acids: CASSLSGGAGGELFF. The CDR3 bases are TGTGCCAGCAGTTTGTCGGGGGGCGCAGGCGGGGAGCTGTTTTTT.

The chain couples TRBV4-2 to TRBJ2-1; 7 nucleotides agree with TRBD2. This CDR3 has 15 amino acids. In germline, CDR1 is LGHNA, CDR2 YNFKEQ. Losses at the gene ends were 3 bases for V and 7 bases for J; bases not matched to a gene: 9. DNA of the CDR3: TGTGCCAGCAGCCAGCGCGCGGGGGACTTAAATGAGCAGTTCTTC. This codes for CASSQRAGDLNEQFF.

V gene TRBV2 combines with J gene TRBJ2-1, with D maybe TRBD1 (5 bases). CDR1 SNHLY and CDR2 FYNNEI come from the germline V gene. Trimming left V 5 bases short and J 8 bases short, with 10 bases between. The CDR3 runs to 12 residues. The CDR3 DNA follows: TGTGCCAGCAGTAGGGGCGAGGATGAGCAGTTCTTC. It is translated as CASSRGEDEQFF.

This clonotype was observed a few times. This chain connects TRBV12-3 or TRBV12-4 to TRBJ2-7; D may be TRBD2 (6 bases). Between the trimmed V and J ends, which lost 3 bases and 0 bases, there was a span of 15 bases. The CDR3 consists of 16 residues. The CDR3 DNA follows: TGTGCCAGCAGTTTTGGCGGGGCGTTCCTCTCCTACGAGCAGTACTTC. It is translated as CASSFGGAFLSYEQYF.

Of note for this clonotype: At one of its ends the junction is not consistent with the germline gene, which may arise from a read error. V usage is TRBV12-3 or TRBV12-4 and J usage is TRBJ1-1, with 7 bases lining up with TRBD1. The CDR3 has 14 residues. The chain's CDR3 is CTSTQGQRNTEAFF. The CDR3 DNA follows: TGTACCAGCACCCAGGGACAGCGGAACACTGAAGCTTTCTTT.

This rearrangement joins TRBV10-2 to TRBJ2-6; 9 bases agree with TRBD1. Germline V gene data show CDR1 as WSHSY and CDR2 as SAAADI. This CDR3 is 16 amino acids long. V trimming: 8 bases; J trimming: 0 bases; junction bases outside the gene matches: 5. CDR3: CASVRDRDSGANVLTF. The CDR3 DNA reads TGCGCCAGCGTCCGGGACAGGGACTCTGGGGCCAACGTCCTGACTTTC.